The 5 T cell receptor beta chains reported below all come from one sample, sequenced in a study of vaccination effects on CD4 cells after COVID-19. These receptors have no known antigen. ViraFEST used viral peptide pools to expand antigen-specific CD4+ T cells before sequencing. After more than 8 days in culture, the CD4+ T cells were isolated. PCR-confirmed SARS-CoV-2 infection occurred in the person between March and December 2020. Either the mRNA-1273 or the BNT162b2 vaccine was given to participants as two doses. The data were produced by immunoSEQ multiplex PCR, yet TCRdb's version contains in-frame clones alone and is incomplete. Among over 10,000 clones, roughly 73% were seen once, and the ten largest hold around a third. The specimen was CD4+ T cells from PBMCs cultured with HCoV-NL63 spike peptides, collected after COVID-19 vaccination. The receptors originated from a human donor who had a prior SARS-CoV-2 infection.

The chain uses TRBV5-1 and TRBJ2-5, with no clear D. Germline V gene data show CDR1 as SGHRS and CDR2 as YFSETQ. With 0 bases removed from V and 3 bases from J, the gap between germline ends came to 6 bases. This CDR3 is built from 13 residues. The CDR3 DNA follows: TGCGCCAGCAGCTTGGGGGCAGAAGAGACCCAGTACTTC. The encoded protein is CASSLGAEETQYF.

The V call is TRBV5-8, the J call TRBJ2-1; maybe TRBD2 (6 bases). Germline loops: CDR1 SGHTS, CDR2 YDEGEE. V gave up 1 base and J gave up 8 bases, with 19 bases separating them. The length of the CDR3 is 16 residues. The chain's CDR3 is CASSLLWSSAWDEQFF. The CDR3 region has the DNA TGTGCCAGCAGCTTGTTGTGGTCTAGCGCGTGGGATGAGCAGTTCTTC.

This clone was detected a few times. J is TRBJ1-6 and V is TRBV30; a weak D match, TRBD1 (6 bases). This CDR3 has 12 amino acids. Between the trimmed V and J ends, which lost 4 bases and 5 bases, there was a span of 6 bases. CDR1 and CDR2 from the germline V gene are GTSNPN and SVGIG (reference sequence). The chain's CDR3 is CAWTGDNSPLHF. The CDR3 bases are TGTGCCTGGACAGGGGATAATTCACCCCTCCACTTT.

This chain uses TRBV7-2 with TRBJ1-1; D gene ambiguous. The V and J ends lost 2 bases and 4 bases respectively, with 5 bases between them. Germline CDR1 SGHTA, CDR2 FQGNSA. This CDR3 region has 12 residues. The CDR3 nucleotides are TGTGCCAGCAGCTTAATGGGCACTGAAGCTTTCTTT. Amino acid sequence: CASSLMGTEAFF.

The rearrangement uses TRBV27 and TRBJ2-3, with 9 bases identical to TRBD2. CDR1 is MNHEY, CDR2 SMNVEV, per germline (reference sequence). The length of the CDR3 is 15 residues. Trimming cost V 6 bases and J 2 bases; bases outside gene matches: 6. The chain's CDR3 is CASSLLAGPTDTQYF. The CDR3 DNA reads TGTGCCAGCAGCCTTCTAGCGGGACCCACAGATACGCAGTATTTT.